Presented here are 2 T cell receptor beta chains from one specimen sequenced in a study of shared clonotypes between healthy human individuals. TCRdb's copy holds only in-frame clones and misses some; the assay was immunoSEQ multiplex PCR. The sample has 1.4 million or so clones; 98% to 99% are singletons. Material: naive CD4+ T cells sorted from blood. The subset was: CD45RA+ positively selected. Receptors originate from a man aged 30-40 years in good health.

This clone came up once. V and J are TRBV18 and TRBJ1-1, with D hard to call. Germline V lookup: CDR1 KGHSH, CDR2 LQKENI. Deletions cut 6 bases from V and 1 base from J, with 12 bases between. This CDR3 region has 14 residues. CDR3 sequence (DNA): TGTGCCAGCTCCGCACTGGAGACGAACACTGAAGCTTTCTTT. Its protein product is CASSALETNTEAFF.

The chain employs TRBV5-1 and TRBJ2-7; D assignment may be TRBD1 or TRBD2 (5 bases each). This CDR3 is built from 15 residues. Germline CDR1 reads SGHRS; CDR2 reads YFSETQ. V was cut by 4 bases and J by 4 bases, with 18 bases left in between. The CDR3 sequence is CASSPTGLPVYEQYF. CDR3 sequence (DNA): TGCGCCAGCAGCCCTACGGGGCTGCCGGTTTACGAGCAGTACTTC.